One sample yielded the 17 T cell receptor beta chains listed below, sequenced in a study of cytomegalovirus exposure and HLA in healthy donors. The study ran its PCR with 60 Vbeta and 13 Jbeta primers. Assay used: immunoSEQ multiplex PCR; TCRdb lists only in-frame clones, some missing. The sample records roughly 110,000 clones, 60% to 75% being singletons. Specimen: PBMCs. The receptors stem from a male donor in good health and CMV-seropositive.

V usage is TRBV2 and J usage is TRBJ2-7, with 10 bases fitting TRBD2. Germline V gene sequence: CDR1 SNHLY, CDR2 FYNNEI. The CDR3 has 14 residues. The trim removed 11 bases at V and 5 bases at J, leaving 12 bases unmatched. CDR3 in amino acids: CASKRSGGANEQYF. For the CDR3, the DNA is TGTGCCTCCAAACGGAGCGGGGGGGCCAACGAGCAGTACTTC.

The CDR3 region is CASSPTGTSSYEQYF. The DNA of the CDR3 is TGTGCCAGCAGCCCTACAGGAACGAGCTCCTACGAGCAGTACTTC. The chain employs TRBV7-9 and TRBJ2-7; D is perhaps TRBD1 (5 bases). Germline values: CDR1 SEHNR, CDR2 FQNEAQ (reference sequence). Trimming took 5 bases from V and 0 from J, leaving 14 bases between them. This CDR3 region has 15 residues. The variable domain in full, completed from reference TRBV7-9 and TRBJ2-7, reads DTGVSQNPRHKITKRGQNVTFRCDPISEHNRLYWYRQTLGQGPEFLTYFQNEAQLEKSRLLSDRFSAERPKGSFSTLEIQRTEQGDSAMYLCASSPTGTSSYEQYFGPGTRLTVT.

This sequence joins TRBV5-4 and TRBJ2-5; 10 bases agree with TRBD2. Looked up from germline, CDR1 is SGHNT and CDR2 is YYREEE (reference sequence). The trim removed 4 bases at V and 2 bases at J, leaving 5 bases unmatched. The CDR3 has 15 amino acids. Here the CDR3 DNA reads TGTGCCAGCAGCCTGTTACTAGCGGGGCAAGAGACCCAGTACTTC. This sequence encodes CASSLLLAGQETQYF.

The chain is built from TRBV4-1 and TRBJ2-3; 12 bases are a match to TRBD2. Germline trimming cut 1 base from V and 0 bases from J; bases unmatched to any gene: 8. The CDR3 is 19 residues long. The germline V gene has CDR1 MGHRA and CDR2 YSYEKL. The CDR3 is CASSQVWLAGGTSTDTQYF. CDR3 DNA: TGCGCCAGCAGCCAAGTTTGGCTAGCGGGAGGGACTAGCACAGATACGCAGTATTTT.

The CDR3 nucleotides read TGTGCCATCAGTGGACTAGTCACTGAGCAGTTCTTC. It specifies CAISGLVTEQFF. The V call is TRBV10-3, the J call TRBJ2-1, with TRBD2 as a possible D gene (6 bases). Deletions cut 4 bases from V and 9 bases from J, with 10 bases between. Looked up from germline, CDR1 is ENHRY and CDR2 is SYGVKD. This CDR3 has 12 residues.

The sample holds a few counts of this clone. The J gene is TRBJ2-3, the V gene TRBV4-1; the D gene is possibly TRBD2 (6 bases). Germline CDR1 MGHRA, CDR2 YSYEKL. Trimming took off 5 bases at V and 4 bases at J, with 10 bases between the two ends. The CDR3 totals 13 residues. The CDR3 nucleotides read TGCGCCAGCAGCAGGGACTTTCCAGATACGCAGTATTTT. Translated: CASSRDFPDTQYF.

This clone was found a few times. V gene TRBV7-9 combines with J gene TRBJ2-1; 11 nucleotides align to TRBD2. Trimming took 5 bases from V and 3 from J; bases not matched to a gene: 12. Germline CDR1 and CDR2: SEHNR and FQNEAQ (reference sequence). The CDR3 length is 18 residues. The chain's CDR3 is CASSGNKLAGADYNEQFF. In nucleotides, the CDR3 is TGTGCCAGCAGCGGTAATAAACTAGCGGGGGCAGACTACAATGAGCAGTTCTTC.

The chain couples TRBV7-9 to TRBJ1-5; tentative D call: TRBD1 (6 bases). The CDR3 has 15 residues. V was shortened by 2 bases and J by 5 bases, with 13 bases between the two germline ends. Germline V gives CDR1 SEHNR, CDR2 FQNEAQ (reference sequence). The CDR3 reads CASSLLRDNYQPQHF. In DNA form, the CDR3 reads TGTGCCAGCAGCTTACTCCGGGACAACTATCAGCCCCAGCATTTT.

The rearrangement links TRBV7-9 to TRBJ2-7, with D unresolved. Trimming shortened V by 6 bases and J by 0 bases, and 12 bases separated the two germline ends. From germline, CDR1 is SEHNR and CDR2 FQNEAQ (reference sequence). The CDR3 runs 14 residues. CDR3 in amino acids: CASSPSGGSYEQYF. The CDR3, as DNA: TGTGCCAGCAGTCCCTCCGGCGGCTCCTACGAGCAGTACTTC.

The gene calls are TRBV19 and TRBJ2-7; 8 nucleotides line up with TRBD2. In germline, CDR1 is LNHDA, CDR2 SQIVND (reference sequence). This CDR3 has 14 residues. V gave up 5 bases and J gave up 12 bases; unmatched junction bases: 15. Here the CDR3 reads CASSASQLEREWYF. DNA of the CDR3: TGTGCCAGTAGTGCTTCACAATTAGAGCGGGAGTGGTACTTC.

The rearrangement joins TRBV19 to TRBJ2-7; 9 bases align to TRBD2. Germline CDR1 reads LNHDA; CDR2 reads SQIVND (reference sequence). V lost 3 bases and J lost 6; bases outside the gene matches: 3. The CDR3 is 13 residues long. The DNA of the CDR3 is TGTGCCAGTAGTATGAGCGGGGGGAGCGAGCAGTACTTC. It codes for CASSMSGGSEQYF.

The V call is TRBV19, the J call TRBJ2-1; possibly TRBD2 for D (5 bases). Deletions cut 8 bases from V and 5 bases from J, with 13 bases between. CDR1 and CDR2 (germline): LNHDA, SQIVND (reference sequence). The CDR3 covers 13 residues. The CDR3 DNA sequence: TGTGCCAGTGTAAGCGGCAGCCACAATGAGCAGTTCTTC. Encoded protein: CASVSGSHNEQFF.

The chain links TRBV4-2 to TRBJ2-7; TRBD2 agrees at 9 bases. V was clipped by 1 base and J by 5 bases; unmatched bases: 6. Per the germline V gene, CDR1 is LGHNA and CDR2 is YNFKEQ. The CDR3 spans 15 residues. Here the CDR3 reads CASSQGGASGDEQYF. CDR3 sequence (DNA): TGTGCCAGCAGCCAAGGGGGGGCTAGCGGGGACGAGCAGTACTTC.

This chain connects TRBV5-1 to TRBJ2-7; maybe TRBD1 (6 bases). V was pared by 0 bases and J by 3 bases, with 13 bases between. CDR3 length: 15 amino acids. Germline CDR1 and CDR2: SGHRS and YFSETQ. The CDR3 loop is CASSLAAGVSYEQYF. CDR3 coding DNA: TGCGCCAGCAGCTTGGCGGCAGGGGTTAGCTACGAGCAGTACTTC.

The chain has TRBV30 and TRBJ1-3; D is unresolved. The CDR3 has 11 residues. The germline V gene encodes CDR1 GTSNPN and CDR2 SVGIG (reference sequence). Trimming cost V 1 base and J 9 bases, with 7 bases left between them. CDR3 bases: TGTGCCTGGAGTGAAGGGAGCACCATATATTTT. Protein sequence: CAWSEGSTIYF.

The chain has TRBV19 and TRBJ1-1, with D unclear. Trimming left V 5 bases short and J 1 base short, with 8 bases between. CDR1 and CDR2 (germline): LNHDA, SQIVND (reference sequence). This CDR3 has 13 residues. CDR3 nucleotide sequence: TGTGCCAGTAGTGATACACGGAACACTGAAGCTTTCTTT. It yields the protein CASSDTRNTEAFF.

The chain uses TRBV30 and TRBJ1-5; no clear D. Germline CDR1 and CDR2: GTSNPN and SVGIG (reference sequence). V lost 3 bases to trimming and J lost 1 base, with 7 bases between them. CDR3 size: 13 residues. This chain's CDR3 is CAWSSGSNQPQHF. As DNA, the CDR3 is TGTGCCTGGAGCTCAGGAAGCAATCAGCCCCAGCATTTT.